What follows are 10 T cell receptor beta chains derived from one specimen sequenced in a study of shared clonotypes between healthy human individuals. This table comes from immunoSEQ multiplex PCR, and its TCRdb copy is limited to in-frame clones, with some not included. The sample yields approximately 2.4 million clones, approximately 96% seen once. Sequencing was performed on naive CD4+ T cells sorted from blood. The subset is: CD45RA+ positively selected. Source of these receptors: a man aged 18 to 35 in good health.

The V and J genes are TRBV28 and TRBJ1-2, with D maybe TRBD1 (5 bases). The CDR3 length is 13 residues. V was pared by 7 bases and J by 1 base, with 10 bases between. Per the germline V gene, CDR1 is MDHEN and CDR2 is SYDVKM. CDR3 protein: CASTQGINYGYTF. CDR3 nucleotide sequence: TGTGCCAGCACCCAGGGCATTAACTATGGCTACACCTTC.

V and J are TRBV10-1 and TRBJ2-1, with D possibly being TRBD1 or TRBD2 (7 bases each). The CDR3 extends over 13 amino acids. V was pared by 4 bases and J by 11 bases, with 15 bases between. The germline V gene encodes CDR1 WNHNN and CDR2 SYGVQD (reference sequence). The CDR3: CASSGEGAGKQFF. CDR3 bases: TGCGCCAGCAGTGGGGAGGGGGCCGGAAAGCAGTTCTTC.

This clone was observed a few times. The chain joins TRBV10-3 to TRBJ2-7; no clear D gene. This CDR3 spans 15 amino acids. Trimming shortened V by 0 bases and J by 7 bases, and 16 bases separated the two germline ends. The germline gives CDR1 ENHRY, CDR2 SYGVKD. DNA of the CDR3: TGTGCCATCAGTGAGTCGACTTTGGCCTTGGGTGAGCAGTACTTC. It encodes CAISESTLALGEQYF.

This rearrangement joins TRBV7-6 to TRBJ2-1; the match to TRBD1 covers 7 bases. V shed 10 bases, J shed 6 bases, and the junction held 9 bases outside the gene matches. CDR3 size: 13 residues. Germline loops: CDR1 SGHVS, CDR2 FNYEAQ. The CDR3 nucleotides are TGTGCCACCAGACAGGGTACAGGCAATGAGCAGTTCTTC. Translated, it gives CATRQGTGNEQFF.

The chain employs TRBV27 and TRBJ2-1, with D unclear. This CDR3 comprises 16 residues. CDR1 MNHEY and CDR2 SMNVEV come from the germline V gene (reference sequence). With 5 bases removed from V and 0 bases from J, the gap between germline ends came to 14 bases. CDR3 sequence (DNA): TGTGCCAGCAGTAATCCAACGGCGAGCTCCTACAATGAGCAGTTCTTC. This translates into CASSNPTASSYNEQFF.

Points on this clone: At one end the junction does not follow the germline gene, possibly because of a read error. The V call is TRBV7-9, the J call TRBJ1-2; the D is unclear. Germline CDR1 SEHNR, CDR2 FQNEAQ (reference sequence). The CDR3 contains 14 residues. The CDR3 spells CASSLAQISWGYTF. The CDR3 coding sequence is TGTGCCAGCAGCCTAGCACAGATCTCGTGGGGCTACACCTTC.

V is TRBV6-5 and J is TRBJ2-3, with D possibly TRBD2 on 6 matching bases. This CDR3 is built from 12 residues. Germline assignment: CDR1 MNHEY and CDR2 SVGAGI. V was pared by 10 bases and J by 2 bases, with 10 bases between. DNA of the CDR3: TGTGCCACCGCGGGGAACACAGATACGCAGTATTTT. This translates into CATAGNTDTQYF.

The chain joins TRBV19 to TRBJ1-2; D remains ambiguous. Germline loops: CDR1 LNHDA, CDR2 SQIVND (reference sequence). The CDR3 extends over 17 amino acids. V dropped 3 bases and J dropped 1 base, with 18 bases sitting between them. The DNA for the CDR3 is TGTGCCAGTAGTATGACCTCGGGTAGTGTCGTTAACTATGGCTACACCTTC. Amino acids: CASSMTSGSVVNYGYTF.

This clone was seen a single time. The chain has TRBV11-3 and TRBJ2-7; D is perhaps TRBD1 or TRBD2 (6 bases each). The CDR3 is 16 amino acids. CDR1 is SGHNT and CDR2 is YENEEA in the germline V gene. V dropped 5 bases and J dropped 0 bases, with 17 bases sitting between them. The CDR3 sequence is CASSTRDTKSSYEQYF. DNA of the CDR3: TGTGCCAGCAGCACGCGGGACACCAAAAGCTCCTACGAGCAGTACTTC.

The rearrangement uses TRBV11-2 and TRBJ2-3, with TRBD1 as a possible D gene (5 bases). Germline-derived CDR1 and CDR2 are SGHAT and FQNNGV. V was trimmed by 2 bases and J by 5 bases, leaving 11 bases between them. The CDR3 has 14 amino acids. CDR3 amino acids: CASSLFGAEDTQYF. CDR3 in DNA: TGTGCCAGCAGCTTATTTGGGGCCGAAGATACGCAGTATTTT.